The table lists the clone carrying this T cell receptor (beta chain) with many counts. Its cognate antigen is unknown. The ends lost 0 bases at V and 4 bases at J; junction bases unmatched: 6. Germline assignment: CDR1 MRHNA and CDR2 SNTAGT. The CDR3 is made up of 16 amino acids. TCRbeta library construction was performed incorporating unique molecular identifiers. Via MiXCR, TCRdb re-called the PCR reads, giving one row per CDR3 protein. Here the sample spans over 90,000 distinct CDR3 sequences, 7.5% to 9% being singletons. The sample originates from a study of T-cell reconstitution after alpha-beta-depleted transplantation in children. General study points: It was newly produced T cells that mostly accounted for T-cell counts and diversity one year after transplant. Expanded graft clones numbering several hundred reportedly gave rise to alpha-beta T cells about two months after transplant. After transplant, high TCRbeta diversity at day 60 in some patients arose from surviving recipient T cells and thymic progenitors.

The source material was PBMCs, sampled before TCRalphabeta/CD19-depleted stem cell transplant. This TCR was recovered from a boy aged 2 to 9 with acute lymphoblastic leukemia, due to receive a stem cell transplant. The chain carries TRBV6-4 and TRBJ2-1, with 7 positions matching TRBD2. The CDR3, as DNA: TGTGCCAGCAGTGACTCTCAAGCGGGGCATTACAATGAGCAGTTCTTC. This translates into CASSDSQAGHYNEQFF.